This T cell receptor (beta chain) comes out of a study of T cell responses to AZD1222 COVID-19 vaccine. Profiling relied on immunoSEQ multiplex PCR, and the TCRdb table lists in-frame clones only, not all of them. The sample lists some 150,000 clones, around 86% seen once, with over 4% in the top ten. General study results and limits: Regions left unmutated in variants are reportedly the target of nearly half of spike-specific TCRs. Donors in the cohort were predominantly white British and more often female, and clonal diversity was possibly underestimated. Only six or seven AZD1222 recipients tested seropositive at baseline. Spike-specific TCRs gained breadth and depth after people received two AZD1222 doses.

As to this clone: Its antigen is as yet unknown.

The sequenced sample was peripheral blood, obtained on day 0 of MenACWY control vaccination. The receptor comes from an adult in good health.

The CDR3 loop is CASSPFWGNSPLHF. The CDR3 DNA is TGTGCCAGCAGCCCGTTTTGGGGGAATTCACCCCTCCACTTT. The V call is TRBV11-2, the J call TRBJ1-6; D perhaps matches TRBD1 (5 bases). The CDR3 covers 14 residues. Trimming removed 5 bases at V and 7 bases at J, with 12 bases between. The germline V gene has CDR1 SGHAT and CDR2 FQNNGV.